These T cell receptor beta chains were read from a single sample in a study of cytomegalovirus exposure and HLA in healthy donors. Libraries were prepared by immunoSEQ multiplex PCR; TCRdb keeps only in-frame clonotypes and omits some of them. The table shows around 76,000 clones, with around 76% occurring only once. Sample: PBMCs. The receptors come from a middle-aged man in good health and CMV-seronegative. Both conserved end residues are part of each CDR3. Each record gives: V gene, J gene, CDR3 protein.

V: TRBV10-1
J: TRBJ2-7
CDR3: CASSDLAGGRYEQYF

V: TRBV7-9
J: TRBJ1-2
CDR3: CASSLVQSPNYGYTF

V: TRBV29-1
J: TRBJ2-3
CDR3: CSAIDRGTYF

V: TRBV7-6
J: TRBJ2-3
CDR3: CASSLRQGGTDTQYF

V: TRBV2
J: TRBJ1-2
CDR3: CASSDKQANGYTF

V: TRBV4-1
J: TRBJ2-2
CDR3: CASSQGILRREGQVGELFF

V: TRBV7-3
J: TRBJ2-1
CDR3: CASSLGGEGGYEQFF

V: TRBV5-6
J: TRBJ2-7
CDR3: CASSLIQNRGRNEQYF

V: TRBV4-1
J: TRBJ2-1
CDR3: CASSQHGGAGGPLPEQFF

V: TRBV6-1
J: TRBJ2-1
CDR3: CASRTGLAGDNEQFF

V: TRBV13
J: TRBJ2-6
CDR3: CASSLGSSGANGLTF

V: TRBV28
J: TRBJ2-7
CDR3: CASTEDRGRVEQYF

V: TRBV2
J: TRBJ2-7
CDR3: CASKRQGFEQYF

V: TRBV23-1
J: TRBJ1-4
CDR3: CASSPVESGTPVLGAVDTNEKLFF

V: TRBV19
J: TRBJ2-1
CDR3: CASSIRSTDNEQFF

V: TRBV5-1
J: TRBJ2-6
CDR3: CASSLGGGQALSGANVLTF

V: TRBV28
J: TRBJ2-7
CDR3: CASRSAGTSGRYEQYF

V: TRBV5-1
J: TRBJ2-7
CDR3: CASSLADSGIYEQYF

V: TRBV28
J: TRBJ1-1
CDR3: CASSPSRQGSAEAFF

V: TRBV6-6
J: TRBJ2-4
CDR3: CASSYSTGPGYIQYF

V: TRBV10-3
J: TRBJ2-6
CDR3: CAISESVGAVPGANVLTF

V: TRBV2
J: TRBJ2-7
CDR3: CASSAFAYEQYF

V: TRBV19
J: TRBJ2-7
CDR3: CASSVLGRGTSGSSYEQYF

V: TRBV19
J: TRBJ1-1
CDR3: CASSIGQGAPEAFF

V: TRBV29-1
J: TRBJ2-7
CDR3: CSVGQDYEQYF

V: TRBV9
J: TRBJ2-1
CDR3: CASSGTSGTGGEQFF

V: TRBV5-1
J: TRBJ1-4
CDR3: CASSFGGTGVGNEKLFF

V: TRBV11-3
J: TRBJ1-1
CDR3: CASSSAGTSTEAFF

V: TRBV28
J: TRBJ1-6
CDR3: CASGGPGQGNSPLHF

V: TRBV6-1
J: TRBJ2-5
CDR3: CASSRRLVQETQYF

V: TRBV28
J: TRBJ2-1
CDR3: CASSFRGSSYNEQFF

V: TRBV7-8
J: TRBJ1-4
CDR3: CASSASGRFSSSNEKLFF

V: TRBV4-1
J: TRBJ2-1
CDR3: CASSQGGLSYNEQFF

V: TRBV5-1
J: TRBJ1-1
CDR3: CASSLAGGSTEAFF

V: TRBV5-1
J: TRBJ2-3
CDR3: CASSLVRRATDTQYF

V: TRBV7-2
J: TRBJ1-1
CDR3: CASSRRTVSNTEAFF

V: TRBV6-1
J: TRBJ2-3
CDR3: CASSEQSTDTQYF

V: TRBV5-1
J: TRBJ2-3
CDR3: CASSRIPGQAGHTQYF

V: TRBV5-1
J: TRBJ2-1
CDR3: CASSLARGSYNEQFF

V: TRBV7-8
J: TRBJ2-1
CDR3: CASSLMQGEQFF